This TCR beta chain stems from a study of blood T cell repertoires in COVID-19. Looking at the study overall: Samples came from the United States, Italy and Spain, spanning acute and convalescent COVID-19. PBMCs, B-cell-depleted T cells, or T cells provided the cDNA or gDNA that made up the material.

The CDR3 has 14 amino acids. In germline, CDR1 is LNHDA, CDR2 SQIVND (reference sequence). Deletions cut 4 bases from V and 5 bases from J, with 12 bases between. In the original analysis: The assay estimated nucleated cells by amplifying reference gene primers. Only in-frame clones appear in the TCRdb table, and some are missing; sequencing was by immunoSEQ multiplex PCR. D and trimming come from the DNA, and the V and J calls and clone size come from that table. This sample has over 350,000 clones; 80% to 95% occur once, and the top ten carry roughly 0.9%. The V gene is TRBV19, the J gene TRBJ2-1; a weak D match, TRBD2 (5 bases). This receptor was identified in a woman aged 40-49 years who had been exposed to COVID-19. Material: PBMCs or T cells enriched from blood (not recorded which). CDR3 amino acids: CASSTIRTHNEQFF. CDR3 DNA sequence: TGTGCCAGTAGTACCATCCGGACTCACAATGAGCAGTTCTTC.